This T cell receptor (beta chain) was sequenced during a study of blood T cells in healthy people across ages. Per the germline V gene, CDR1 is SGHVS and CDR2 is FQNEAQ. The CDR3 sequence is 14 residues long. J lost 8 bases, V lost 5 bases, and 6 bases had no gene match. For the second PCR, which ran for about 7 to 12 cycles, a sample-barcoded 5' primer and a J-beta primer mix were used. TCRdb re-called the 5' RACE reads with MiXCR, one entry per CDR3 protein. The data hold roughly 1 million distinct CDR3 sequences, with around 27% observed a single time. A note on this clonotype: Its antigen is as yet unknown.

Regarding the study as a whole: The study regarded diversity estimates from one million T cells as underestimates.

This sample was shared with a second study, whose subject was T cells of mothers and their children.

The receptor's source is a girl aged 2-10 years in good health. The rearrangement links TRBV7-8 to TRBJ2-3; 11 nucleotides agree with TRBD1. Sequenced sample: blood. Here the CDR3 reads CASSIRDRGATQYF. For the CDR3, the DNA is TGTGCCAGCAGCATCAGGGACAGGGGGGCTACGCAGTATTTT.